This TCR beta chain was obtained from a study of cytomegalovirus exposure and HLA in healthy donors. Study-level findings and limits: TCR beta sequences reportedly predicted most subjects' HLA-A and HLA-B alleles accurately.

Both 60 Vbeta primers and 13 Jbeta primers went into the PCR. Produced via immunoSEQ multiplex PCR; TCRdb's table is partial and in-frame only. The sample lists about 170,000 clones; roughly three quarters were seen once. A remark on this clone: Its antigen is unidentified.

Per germline, CDR1 SGHRS and CDR2 YFSETQ. V dropped 4 bases and J dropped 5; count of bases not matched to a gene: 2. The CDR3 extends over 12 amino acids. The clonotype comes from a woman aged 45-59 years in good health and CMV-seropositive. Sequencing used PBMCs. The rearrangement uses TRBV5-1 and TRBJ2-7; the match to TRBD2 covers 8 bases. Here the CDR3 DNA reads TGCGCCAGCAGCCGGGAGGGAAACGAGCAGTACTTC. Translation gives CASSREGNEQYF.